Below, one T cell receptor (beta chain) is given with its context. Its antigen is unknown. PCR used 60 Vbeta primers and 13 Jbeta primers. Profiled with immunoSEQ multiplex PCR; TCRdb holds only in-frame clones, not every one. The table lists about 94,000 clones, approximately 76% of them singletons. The data belong to a study of cytomegalovirus exposure and HLA in healthy donors. Study-wide results and caveats: As a later analysis revealed, the rate of TCR association differed by HLA locus, with DRB1 most and HLA-C fewest.

The V segment lost 0 bases and the J segment 9 bases; nucleotides outside the gene matches: 17. This CDR3 is built from 18 residues. Looked up from germline, CDR1 is SGHAT and CDR2 is FQNNGV. The chain uses TRBV11-2 and TRBJ2-1; 7 positions match TRBD2. Sequencing was done on a sample of PBMCs. The clonotype comes from a man aged 35 to 55 in good health and CMV-seropositive. For the CDR3, the DNA is TGTGCCAGCAGCTTAGATAAGGCTGAGGCGGGGGAGCGGGGTGAGCAGTTCTTC. It translates to CASSLDKAEAGERGEQFF.